Listed here are 27 T cell receptor beta chains from one sample, sequenced in a study of T cell repertoires in aging, cancer and after chemotherapy. Amplification of TCR beta used genomic DNA extracted from peripheral blood. A mixed TRB-A/B primer pool amplified rearranged TRB by multiplex touch-down PCR. From the multiplex PCR reads, TCRdb called clonotypes with MiXCR, one entry per CDR3 protein. There are about 2,000 distinct CDR3 sequences in the sample; around 33% occur only once, and 7.6% lies in the top ten. Sequencing input: blood. The source of these receptors is a human donor with a solid tumor.

This chain joins TRBV19 and TRBJ1-1; 10 bases align to TRBD1. Trimming at V came to 10 bases and at J to 0 bases, leaving 8 bases not matched to a gene. CDR1 and CDR2 from the germline V gene are LNHDA and SQIVND (reference sequence). The length of the CDR3 is 15 residues. The CDR3 DNA is TGTGCCACGCGGGACAGGGGAACAATGAACACTGAAGCTTTCTTT. Protein sequence: CATRDRGTMNTEAFF.

The CDR3 nucleotides are TGTGCCAGCAGTTGGTTCGAGGGGCTAGCGGGAGAGGGAGATATAACAGATACGCAGTATTTT. It encodes CASSWFEGLAGEGDITDTQYF. The chain combines TRBV27 with TRBJ2-3; 10 nucleotides agree with TRBD2. CDR3 length: 21 amino acids. Trimming cost V 4 bases and J 3 bases; bases outside gene matches: 22. The germline CDR1 and CDR2 sequences are MNHEY and SMNVEV (reference sequence).

The chain is built from TRBV10-3 and TRBJ2-2; D unclear. CDR1 is ENHRY and CDR2 is SYGVKD in the germline V gene. The CDR3 totals 16 residues. The V gene lost 6 bases and the J gene lost 2 bases, with 16 bases spanning the gap. In DNA form, the CDR3 reads TGTGCCATCAGAACCGACATCCTCCAAAACACCGGGGAGCTGTTTTTT. It yields the protein CAIRTDILQNTGELFF.

The V call is TRBV6-5, the J call TRBJ1-4; no clear D gene. CDR3 length: 15 amino acids. V lost 0 bases to trimming and J lost 7 bases, with 12 bases between them. CDR1 is MNHEY and CDR2 is SVGAGI in the germline V gene. CDR3 coding DNA: TGTGCCAGCAGTTACTCGATTGTGGAGGCTGAAAAACTGTTTTTT. Translated, it gives CASSYSIVEAEKLFF.

Of note for this clonotype: A much larger clonotype is one base distant, so this may be a read error. This rearrangement joins TRBV5-6 to TRBJ2-5; D is unresolved. The V and J ends lost 8 bases and 0 bases respectively, with 17 bases between them. The germline V gene has CDR1 SGHDT and CDR2 YYEEEE. This CDR3 spans 15 amino acids. CDR3 nucleotides: TGTGCCAGAAGCCCCGTTGCGCGCTACCAAGAGACCCAGTACTTC. It is translated as CARSPVARYQETQYF.

For the CDR3, the DNA is TGTGCCAGTAGTATCGGGCCCGGGGCCGGTGAAAAACTGTTTTTT. Translation gives CASSIGPGAGEKLFF. The J gene is TRBJ1-4, the V gene TRBV19, with D maybe TRBD1 (5 bases). There are 15 residues in the CDR3. Germline CDR1 reads LNHDA; CDR2 reads SQIVND (reference sequence). Trimming pared 3 bases from V and 7 bases from J, leaving 15 bases between.

Of note for this clonotype: This may arise from a read error, as a much more abundant clone is one base away. This rearrangement joins TRBV27 to TRBJ2-3; 8 bases agree with TRBD1. From germline, CDR1 is MNHEY and CDR2 SMNVEV (reference sequence). The CDR3 is 14 amino acids. CDR3: CANSQDRARATQYF. The DNA for the CDR3 is TGTGCCAACAGTCAGGACAGGGCCCGCGCTACGCAGTATTTT.

In regard to this clonotype: Its ends do not fully match the called genes, so a read error is possible. V usage is TRBV27 and J usage is TRBJ1-3; tentatively, D is TRBD1 (5 bases). The CDR3 is made up of 14 amino acids. Germline CDR1 reads MNHEY; CDR2 reads SMNVEV (reference sequence). CDR3 coding DNA: TGTGCCAGCAGTTCCAGGGAGTCTGGAAACACCACATATTTT. It is translated as CASSSRESGNTTYF.

The chain carries TRBV12-3 or TRBV12-4 and TRBJ2-7; D is unresolved. The CDR3 contains 11 residues. The V end was cut by 6 bases, the J end by 3 bases, with 6 bases between. The CDR3 DNA is TGTGCCAGCAGCCTAAACTACGAGCAGTACTTC. Residues: CASSLNYEQYF.

Comment on this clonotype: The junction differs from germline at one of its ends, possibly a read error. The rearrangement joins TRBV6-1 to TRBJ2-1; the D is unclear. The CDR3 length is 15 residues. CDR1 and CDR2 from the germline V gene are MNHNS and SASEGT. The CDR3 DNA reads TGTTCCAGCAGTGAATACGGCAACAGCCGAAATGAGCAGTTCTTC. It codes for CSSSEYGNSRNEQFF.

This clonotype was detected once. The chain joins TRBV20-1 to TRBJ1-2; 10 nucleotides match TRBD1. With 3 bases clipped from V and 5 bases from J, the junction kept 9 bases outside the gene matches. The CDR3 is 15 amino acids. Per the germline V gene, CDR1 is DFQATT and CDR2 is SNEGSKA (reference sequence). Written as DNA, the CDR3 is TGCAGTGCTAGCCGACAGGGGGCGAGGCGATATGGCTACACCTTC. Protein sequence: CSASRQGARRYGYTF.

This clonotype came up a few times. The chain links TRBV6-2 or TRBV6-3 to TRBJ1-4; TRBD1 is a possible D gene (5 bases). Per germline, CDR1 MNHEY and CDR2 SVGEGT. Trimming shortened V by 5 bases and J by 3 bases, and 7 bases separated the two germline ends. The CDR3 has 13 residues. CDR3 residues: CASSRGANEKLFF. Written as DNA, the CDR3 is TGTGCCAGCAGTCGAGGGGCTAATGAAAAACTGTTTTTT.

V gene TRBV7-2 combines with J gene TRBJ1-6; D gene ambiguous. Trimming cost V 8 bases and J 8 bases, with 10 bases left between them. CDR1 SGHTA and CDR2 FQGNSA come from the germline V gene. The CDR3 is made up of 12 amino acids. The CDR3 region has the DNA TGTGCCAGCGGGGAGAGGGATTCACCCCTCCACTTT. This codes for CASGERDSPLHF. The variable domain in full, with the rest retrieved from reference TRBV7-2 and TRBJ1-6, is GAGVSQSPSNKVTEKGKDVELRCDPISGHTALYWYRQSLGQGLEFLIYFQGNSAPDKSGLPSDRFSAERTGGSVSTLTIQRTQQEDSAVYLCASGERDSPLHFGNGTRLTVT.

J is TRBJ2-5 and V is TRBV6-5, with a weak D call TRBD2 (5 bases). Germline V gene sequence: CDR1 MNHEY, CDR2 SVGAGI. Trimming removed 2 bases from V and 5 bases from J, with 15 bases in between. This CDR3 is 15 amino acids long. CDR3 protein: CASSYRAELRETQYF. CDR3 bases: TGTGCCAGCAGTTACAGAGCGGAACTTCGGGAGACCCAGTACTTC.

This clonotype was recorded a few times. The chain's CDR3 is CSARERGANVLTF. CDR3 sequence (DNA): TGCAGTGCTCGCGAGAGAGGGGCCAACGTCCTGACTTTC. The V call is TRBV20-1, the J call TRBJ2-6; D remains ambiguous. This CDR3 comprises 13 residues. V lost 5 bases and J 4 bases, leaving 9 bases between the germline ends. Germline V gene data show CDR1 as DFQATT and CDR2 as SNEGSKA (reference sequence).

The V gene is TRBV5-6, the J gene TRBJ2-1; TRBD2 aligns across 13 bases. Germline CDR1 SGHDT, CDR2 YYEEEE. J lost 7 bases, V lost 4 bases, and 11 bases had no gene match. CDR3 length: 17 residues. The CDR3 nucleotides read TGTGCCAGCAGCATCCGACTAGCGGGAGGCCACAATAATGAGCAGTTCTTC. This translates into CASSIRLAGGHNNEQFF.

The chain combines TRBV7-3 with TRBJ2-7, with D perhaps matching TRBD1 (6 bases). This CDR3 is built from 14 residues. Germline V gene data show CDR1 as SGHTA and CDR2 as FQGTGA. V lost 5 bases and J 2 bases, leaving 13 bases between the germline ends. The CDR3 coding sequence is TGTGCCAGCAGCCCCACGGGACAAACCTACGAGCAGTACTTC. Translation gives CASSPTGQTYEQYF.

By frequency in the sample, this clonotype is large. The chain is built from TRBV6-5 and TRBJ2-7, with 12 nucleotides matching TRBD2. Trimming cost V 5 bases and J 7 bases; bases outside gene matches: 9. CDR1 and CDR2 from the germline V gene are MNHEY and SVGAGI. The CDR3 consists of 15 residues. CDR3 amino acids: CASSLETSGSYEQYF. The CDR3, as DNA: TGTGCCAGCAGTCTCGAGACTAGCGGGAGTTATGAGCAGTACTTC.

On this clonotype: The DNA is left out, because the CDR3 cannot be placed on it with certainty; the CDR3 is given as TCRdb lists it. The chain employs TRBV12-3 or TRBV12-4 and TRBJ2-6. The CDR3 spans 14 residues, counting both ends. The CDR3 loop is CASSFGPGANVLSF.

This clonotype counts as large. The chain uses TRBV6-5 and TRBJ2-1; maybe TRBD2 (5 bases). The CDR3 length is 16 residues. Germline V gives CDR1 MNHEY, CDR2 SVGAGI. Trimming pared 2 bases from V and 5 bases from J, leaving 16 bases between. This chain's CDR3 is CASSYGLWGTDNEQFF. The CDR3 DNA reads TGTGCCAGCAGTTACGGACTGTGGGGTACCGACAATGAGCAGTTCTTC.

In its sample, this clonotype was seen a few times. The chain employs TRBV19 and TRBJ2-4; 8 nucleotides agree with TRBD1. CDR3 size: 12 residues. CDR1 LNHDA and CDR2 SQIVND come from the germline V gene (reference sequence). With 10 bases clipped from V and 7 bases from J, the junction kept 6 bases outside the gene matches. In DNA form, the CDR3 reads TGTGCCATCGGACAGGGAACCAACATTCAGTACTTC. This sequence encodes CAIGQGTNIQYF.

There are a few counts of this clonotype. This chain connects TRBV18 to TRBJ2-3; D may match TRBD1 or TRBD2 (5 bases each). The CDR3 spans 16 residues. Germline CDR1 is KGHSH and CDR2 is LQKENI. The V and J ends lost 5 bases and 4 bases respectively, with 19 bases between them. CDR3 bases: TGTGCCAGCTCATCGCTGAGCTCCGGGGCCCCAGATACGCAGTATTTT. It specifies CASSSLSSGAPDTQYF.

This chain joins TRBV6-5 and TRBJ2-7; TRBD1 matches 8 bases. The CDR3 has 14 residues. Germline CDR1 is MNHEY and CDR2 is SVGAGI. J gave up 3 bases and V 8 bases, and 9 bases lay outside the gene matches. The DNA of the CDR3 is TGTGCCAGCGGGGGACAGGCGGTTGGCTACGAGCAGTACTTC. Its translation is CASGGQAVGYEQYF.

This clonotype is large within its sample. V and J are TRBV29-1 and TRBJ1-3; D ambiguous. CDR3 length: 13 amino acids. V lost 4 bases and J 0 bases, leaving 7 bases between the germline ends. Germline CDR1 reads SQVTM; CDR2 reads ANQGSEA. Here the CDR3 reads CSVGGNSGNTIYF. CDR3 DNA sequence: TGCAGCGTTGGAGGAAACTCTGGAAACACCATATATTTT.

The gene calls are TRBV6-2 or TRBV6-3 and TRBJ2-7, with D unresolved. The CDR3 loop spans 11 amino acids. Trimming removed 5 bases at V and 12 bases at J, with 14 bases between. Germline V gene sequence: CDR1 MNHEY, CDR2 SVGEGT. CDR3 in amino acids: CASSADGWTYF. As DNA, the CDR3 is TGTGCCAGCAGTGCAGATGGATGGACGTACTTC.

This CDR3 reads CSARRGAGVETQYF. In nucleotides, the CDR3 is TGCAGTGCTAGAAGGGGCGCAGGGGTAGAGACCCAGTACTTC. V is TRBV20-1 and J is TRBJ2-5; tentatively, D is TRBD1 (6 bases). The CDR3 sequence is 14 residues long. V dropped 2 bases and J dropped 4 bases, with 14 bases sitting between them. CDR1 is DFQATT, CDR2 SNEGSKA, per germline (reference sequence).

CDR3 sequence reads: CASTVSLNTEAFF. The CDR3 coding sequence is TGTGCCAGCACCGTCAGCTTGAACACTGAAGCTTTCTTT. The chain joins TRBV6-1 to TRBJ1-1, with D unresolved. Trimming shortened V by 7 bases and J by 0 bases, and 9 bases separated the two germline ends. The CDR3 has 13 amino acids. In germline, CDR1 is MNHNS, CDR2 SASEGT.